Presented here are 24 T cell receptor beta chains from one specimen sequenced in a study of T cells in Graves' hyperthyroidism and ophthalmopathy. Template material for amplifying TCR beta CDR3 regions consisted of RNA transcripts. During a first-round RT-PCR of the TCR CDR3, the HTBI primer set was used. TCRdb re-derived calls from the multiplex PCR reads in MiXCR, one entry per CDR3 protein. The sample has around 300,000 distinct CDR3 sequences; roughly 13% are singletons. Specimen: blood. The origin of the receptors is a woman aged 25-40 years with Graves' hyperthyroidism that later progressed to Graves' ophthalmopathy.

This clonotype was observed a handful of times. V and J are TRBV4-2 and TRBJ1-3; tentatively, D is TRBD1 (6 bases). The germline CDR1 and CDR2 sequences are LGHNA and YNFKEQ. This CDR3 spans 21 amino acids. Trimming shortened V by 1 base and J by 0 bases, and 25 bases separated the two germline ends. The DNA of the CDR3 is TGTGCCAGCAGCCAAGCGGGAATAGGCAGGGGACTTCGATACTCTGGAAACACCATATATTTT. This sequence encodes CASSQAGIGRGLRYSGNTIYF.

This clonotype was counted ten times or more. The rearrangement links TRBV28 to TRBJ1-2, with D possibly matching TRBD1 (5 bases). The CDR3 contains 12 residues. Trimming took off 2 bases at V and 6 bases at J, with 7 bases between the two ends. In germline, CDR1 is MDHEN, CDR2 SYDVKM. The CDR3 loop is CASSLRGDGYTF. For the CDR3, the DNA is TGTGCCAGCAGTTTAAGAGGGGATGGCTACACCTTC.

The chain is built from TRBV27 and TRBJ2-1; D may correspond to TRBD1 or TRBD2 (5 bases each). Germline values: CDR1 MNHEY, CDR2 SMNVEV (reference sequence). The CDR3 totals 14 residues. V lost 8 bases to trimming and J lost 10 bases, with 21 bases between them. CDR3 DNA: TGTGCCAGCCGCCCCAGGGCGGGCAGCGAAGAGCAGTTCTTC. It translates to CASRPRAGSEEQFF.

Only a few counts were recorded for this clonotype. The chain employs TRBV9 and TRBJ2-1; tentatively, D is TRBD1 or TRBD2 (5 bases each). CDR1 is SGDLS and CDR2 is YYNGEE in the germline V gene. Trimming removed 0 bases at V and 3 bases at J, with 10 bases between. The CDR3 sequence is 15 residues long. CDR3 sequence: CASSVEGTGYNEQFF. As DNA, the CDR3 is TGTGCCAGCAGCGTAGAAGGGACGGGCTACAATGAGCAGTTCTTC.

This clonotype was seen repeatedly, ten times or more. The V gene is TRBV2, the J gene TRBJ1-4; D unresolved. The V gene lost 6 bases and the J gene lost 3 bases, with 14 bases spanning the gap. The CDR3 is 15 amino acids. Germline V gives CDR1 SNHLY, CDR2 FYNNEI. Here the CDR3 DNA reads TGTGCCAGCAGGAGGTCGGTTGTGGCTAATGAAAAACTGTTTTTT. It is translated as CASRRSVVANEKLFF. The full variable domain, in which reference TRBV2 and TRBJ1-4 provide the parts outside the CDR3, is EPEVTQTPSHQVTQMGQEVILRCVPISNHLYFYWYRQILGQKVEFLVSFYNNEISEKSEIFDDQFSVERPDGSNFTLKIRSTKLEDSAMYFCASRRSVVANEKLFFGSGTQLSVL.

This clonotype has only a few counts. The chain uses TRBV20-1 and TRBJ2-3, with TRBD2 matching over 7 bases. Germline V gene lookup returns CDR1 DFQATT and CDR2 SNEGSKA (reference sequence). This CDR3 is built from 12 residues. In DNA, the CDR3 is TGCAGGGCGGGAGAAAACACAGATACGCAGTATTTT. It specifies CRAGENTDTQYF.

This clonotype was seen many times. Its ends do not fully match the called genes, so a read error is possible. The chain carries TRBV2 and TRBJ2-3, with TRBD2 as a possible D gene (5 bases). The germline gives CDR1 SNHLY, CDR2 FYNNEI. The CDR3 contains 13 residues. CDR3 protein: CASGEGVGDTQYF. In DNA form, the CDR3 reads TGTGCCAGCGGTGAGGGAGTTGGAGATACGCAGTATTTT. The full variable domain, with the rest looked up from reference TRBV2 and TRBJ2-3, is EPEVTQTPSHQVTQMGQEVILRCVPISNHLYFYWYRQILGQKVEFLVSFYNNEISEKSEIFDDQFSVERPDGSNFTLKIRSTKLEDSAMYFCASGEGVGDTQYFGPGTRLTVL.

This clonotype was seen repeatedly, ten times or more. The V call is TRBV11-2, the J call TRBJ2-1, with D maybe TRBD2 (6 bases). V dropped 1 base and J dropped 7 bases, with 11 bases sitting between them. This CDR3 is 14 amino acids long. The germline V gene has CDR1 SGHAT and CDR2 FQNNGV. CDR3 nucleotide sequence: TGTGCCAGCAGCTTAGCGGGACGGGAGAATGAGCAGTTCTTC. Translation gives CASSLAGRENEQFF.

This clonotype appeared many times. This chain connects TRBV7-2 to TRBJ1-4; tentative D call: TRBD1 (5 bases). V lost 3 bases and J 4 bases, leaving 12 bases between the germline ends. The CDR3 runs to 15 residues. Germline V lookup: CDR1 SGHTA, CDR2 FQGNSA. In DNA form, the CDR3 reads TGTGCCAGCAGCTTGGGACTGAGCTATAATGAAAAACTGTTTTTT. Amino acids: CASSLGLSYNEKLFF.

This clonotype was seen ten or more times. The rearrangement uses TRBV5-5 and TRBJ2-5; D might be TRBD2 (6 bases). V gave up 4 bases and J gave up 4 bases, with 14 bases separating them. The germline gives CDR1 SGHKS, CDR2 YYEKEE (reference sequence). The CDR3 is made up of 14 amino acids. The CDR3 loop reads CASSIRLAPETQYF. The CDR3 DNA is TGTGCCAGCAGCATCCGTCTAGCGCCAGAGACCCAGTACTTC.

V gene TRBV4-1 combines with J gene TRBJ2-7; TRBD2 aligns across 13 bases. Germline V gives CDR1 MGHRA, CDR2 YSYEKL. The CDR3 has 17 residues. Trimming took 1 base from V and 3 from J; bases not matched to a gene: 6. The CDR3 here is CASSQVWGLAGIYEQYF. The CDR3 nucleotides read TGCGCCAGCAGCCAAGTGTGGGGACTAGCGGGGATCTACGAGCAGTACTTC.

This clonotype was counted many times. Here the CDR3 reads CASSLSGANHEQFF. The CDR3 DNA is TGTGCCAGCAGCTTAAGTGGAGCTAACCATGAGCAGTTCTTC. J is TRBJ2-1 and V is TRBV7-3; D is undetermined. Trimming left V 1 base short and J 8 bases short, with 12 bases between. Germline V gene sequence: CDR1 SGHTA, CDR2 FQGTGA. The CDR3 is made up of 14 amino acids. Complete variable domain (other parts from reference TRBV7-3 and TRBJ2-1): GAGVSQTPSNKVTEKGKYVELRCDPISGHTALYWYRQSLGQGPEFLIYFQGTGAADDSGLPNDRFFAVRPEGSVSTLKIQRTERGDSAVYLCASSLSGANHEQFFGPGTRLTVL.

The sample holds many counts of this clonotype. The chain recombines TRBV20-1 with TRBJ2-7; 9 bases fit TRBD1. J lost 2 bases, V lost 3 bases, and 5 bases had no gene match. The CDR3 consists of 14 residues. Germline V lookup: CDR1 DFQATT, CDR2 SNEGSKA (reference sequence). This CDR3 is CSARWDRATYEQYF. The CDR3, as DNA: TGCAGTGCTAGGTGGGACAGGGCTACCTACGAGCAGTACTTC.

This clonotype was detected ten times or more. This rearrangement joins TRBV7-2 to TRBJ2-7, with D possibly being TRBD1 (5 bases). V dropped 3 bases and J dropped 0 bases, with 9 bases sitting between them. The CDR3 spans 14 residues. CDR1 and CDR2 from the germline V gene are SGHTA and FQGNSA. The CDR3 region is CASSFKGASYEQYF. Here the CDR3 DNA reads TGTGCCAGCAGCTTTAAAGGGGCCTCCTACGAGCAGTACTTC. The full variable domain, completed using reference TRBV7-2 and TRBJ2-7, is GAGVSQSPSNKVTEKGKDVELRCDPISGHTALYWYRQSLGQGLEFLIYFQGNSAPDKSGLPSDRFSAERTGGSVSTLTIQRTQQEDSAVYLCASSFKGASYEQYFGPGTRLTVT.

This clonotype came up many times. The V call is TRBV2, the J call TRBJ1-1; TRBD1 might be the D (5 bases). V lost 6 bases, J lost 0 bases, and 14 bases lay in between. The germline gives CDR1 SNHLY, CDR2 FYNNEI. The CDR3 spans 15 residues. This CDR3 is CASSPRDGLNTEAFF. The DNA of the CDR3 is TGTGCCAGCAGCCCCCGGGACGGCCTGAACACTGAAGCTTTCTTT. Combining the CDR3 with reference TRBV2 and TRBJ1-1 gives the whole variable domain EPEVTQTPSHQVTQMGQEVILRCVPISNHLYFYWYRQILGQKVEFLVSFYNNEISEKSEIFDDQFSVERPDGSNFTLKIRSTKLEDSAMYFCASSPRDGLNTEAFFGQGTRLTVV.

The sample holds many counts of this clonotype. The chain links TRBV30 to TRBJ2-1; 8 nucleotides match TRBD2. This CDR3 comprises 14 residues. The V and J ends lost 0 bases and 3 bases, in that order; junction bases with no gene match: 1. Germline assignment: CDR1 GTSNPN and CDR2 SVGIG (reference sequence). In DNA, the CDR3 is TGTGCCTGGAGTGTCGGGACTAGCTACAATGAGCAGTTCTTC. It specifies CAWSVGTSYNEQFF.

This clonotype was counted at least ten times. The genes are TRBV27 and TRBJ2-2, with 13 bases lining up with TRBD2. Looked up from germline, CDR1 is MNHEY and CDR2 is SMNVEV (reference sequence). The CDR3 contains 16 residues. The ends lost 3 bases at V and 5 bases at J; junction bases unmatched: 3. The CDR3, as DNA: TGTGCCAGCAGTTTGGGGGGACTAGCGGGGACCGGGGAGCTGTTTTTT. It encodes CASSLGGLAGTGELFF.

In DNA, the CDR3 is TGCAGCGTTGGTTGGCAGAACACCGGGGAGCTGTTTTTT. Residues: CSVGWQNTGELFF. This rearrangement joins TRBV29-1 to TRBJ2-2; no clear D gene. The CDR3 is 13 residues long. Germline CDR1 SQVTM, CDR2 ANQGSEA. V was shortened by 4 bases and J by 1 base, with 7 bases between the two germline ends.

Concerning this clonotype: Sequence at one end of the junction differs from germline and may be a read error. The gene calls are TRBV7-9 and TRBJ2-2; D perhaps matches TRBD1 (6 bases). This CDR3 has 15 amino acids. Germline CDR1 reads SEHNR; CDR2 reads FQNEAQ (reference sequence). The CDR3 protein is CASSSHRANTGKLFF. DNA for the CDR3: TGTGCCAGCAGCTCCCACAGGGCGAACACCGGGAAGCTGTTTTTT. Filled out from reference TRBV7-9 and TRBJ2-2, the complete variable domain reads DTGVSQNPRHKITKRGQNVTFRCDPISEHNRLYWYRQTLGQGPEFLTYFQNEAQLEKSRLLSDRFSAERPKGSFSTLEIQRTEQGDSAMYLCASSSHRANTGKLFFGEGSRLTVL.

Only a few counts were recorded for this clonotype. The chain has TRBV4-1 and TRBJ2-1, with TRBD2 matching over 11 bases. Germline loops: CDR1 MGHRA, CDR2 YSYEKL. The CDR3 is 16 residues long. The ends lost 3 bases at V and 7 bases at J; junction bases unmatched: 8. CDR3 region: CASSQLSGRAGNEQFF. DNA of the CDR3: TGCGCCAGCAGCCAGCTTAGCGGGAGGGCCGGAAATGAGCAGTTCTTC.

As for this clonotype: This may be a read error: a much more frequent sequence differs by one nucleotide. The chain is built from TRBV5-1 and TRBJ2-1; weak D call: TRBD2 (6 bases). CDR3 length equals 14 residues. Trimming shortened V by 5 bases and J by 3 bases, and 12 bases separated the two germline ends. Per the germline V gene, CDR1 is SGHRS and CDR2 is YFSETQ. In DNA form, the CDR3 reads TGCGCCAGCAGTTCGGATAGCGGCTACAATGAGCAGTTCTTC. It translates to CASSSDSGYNEQFF.

This chain links TRBV6-1 with TRBJ1-3; the D is unclear. In germline, CDR1 is MNHNS, CDR2 SASEGT. This CDR3 comprises 16 residues. Trimming cost V 6 bases and J 0 bases, with 15 bases left between them. The CDR3 loop is CASRRTQSSSGNTIYF. In DNA, the CDR3 is TGTGCCAGCAGGAGGACGCAGTCGAGCTCTGGAAACACCATATATTTT.

This clonotype was seen a handful of times. CDR3 sequence: CASSQTGWKGELFF. CDR3 coding DNA: TGCGCCAGCAGCCAAACCGGGTGGAAGGGGGAGCTGTTTTTT. The J gene is TRBJ2-2, the V gene TRBV4-3; unclear D gene. CDR1 is LGHNA and CDR2 is YSLEER in the germline V gene. CDR3 size: 14 residues. V shed 2 bases and J shed 8 bases, with 12 bases lying between them.

This clonotype was observed at least ten times. V usage is TRBV27 and J usage is TRBJ2-7; 7 bases line up with TRBD2. CDR1 and CDR2 from the germline V gene are MNHEY and SMNVEV (reference sequence). This CDR3 comprises 13 residues. Trimming cost V 4 bases and J 0 bases; bases outside gene matches: 0. The chain's CDR3 is CASSWGGSYEQYF. CDR3 sequence (DNA): TGTGCCAGCAGTTGGGGGGGCTCCTACGAGCAGTACTTC.